At least ten counts were recorded for the clone carrying this T cell receptor (beta chain). For TCR beta, libraries came from iRepertoire HTBI primers and Arm-PCR of CDR3 regions. TCRdb independently ran MiXCR on the multiplex PCR reads; one entry per CDR3 protein. The sample contains 400,000 to 500,000 distinct CDR3 sequences, over 15% of which appear only once. This sample stems from a study of regulatory T cells in long-lasting Graves disease. The germline CDR1 and CDR2 sequences are ENHRY and SYGVKD. The CDR3 loop spans 15 amino acids. V was trimmed by 10 bases and J by 0 bases, leaving 16 bases between them. Time point indicated: newly diagnosed GD, antithyroid drugs for less than 3 months. Generation of the TCR library employed RNA extracted from PBMCs. Another study also made use of these data, one on T cells in Graves' hyperthyroidism and ophthalmopathy.

The starting material was peripheral blood mononuclear cells (PBMCs), obtained at new diagnosis, from a patient treated with antithyroid drugs. The TCR comes from a woman in her twenties or thirties with Graves disease. This sequence joins TRBV10-3 and TRBJ2-1; D may be TRBD1 (5 bases). The CDR3 region has the DNA TGTGCCACCATAACGGACACCGGCTCCTACAATGAGCAGTTCTTC. Its protein is CATITDTGSYNEQFF.